This T cell receptor beta chain was profiled in a study of cytomegalovirus exposure and HLA in healthy donors. Findings and caveats of the study: Most TCRs appeared rarely, but some public TCRs recurred in many donors. According to a subsequent analysis, TCR clusters from the first cohort were inclined to appear together in the 120 validation repertoires.

Measured with immunoSEQ multiplex PCR; TCRdb has only the in-frame clones, and not every one. This table holds about 160,000 clones, 91% found once. V lost 6 bases and J lost 0; bases outside the gene matches: 5. The germline V gene has CDR1 SGHRS and CDR2 YFSETQ. The CDR3 has 15 residues. As concerns this clone: What it binds is not known.

The clonotype was recovered from a woman under 30 in good health and CMV-seropositive. Sequencing was performed on PBMCs. V usage is TRBV5-1 and J usage is TRBJ2-2; 7 bases are a match to TRBD1. The CDR3 loop is CASIQGFANTGELFF. The CDR3, as DNA: TGCGCCAGCATACAGGGGTTCGCGAACACCGGGGAGCTGTTTTTT.